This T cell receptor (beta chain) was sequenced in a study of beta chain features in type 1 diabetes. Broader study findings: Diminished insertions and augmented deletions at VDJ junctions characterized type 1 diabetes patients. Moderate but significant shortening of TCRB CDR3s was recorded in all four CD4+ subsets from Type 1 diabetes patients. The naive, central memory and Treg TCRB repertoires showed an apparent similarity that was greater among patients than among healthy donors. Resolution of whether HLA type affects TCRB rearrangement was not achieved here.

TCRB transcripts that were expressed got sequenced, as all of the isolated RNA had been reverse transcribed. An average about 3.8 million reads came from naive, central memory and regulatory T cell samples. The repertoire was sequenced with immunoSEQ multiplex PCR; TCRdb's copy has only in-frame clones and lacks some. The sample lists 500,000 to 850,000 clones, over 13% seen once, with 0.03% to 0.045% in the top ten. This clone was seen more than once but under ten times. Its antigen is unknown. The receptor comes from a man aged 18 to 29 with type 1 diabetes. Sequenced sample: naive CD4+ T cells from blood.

CDR3 loop: CASSARQRTVYEQYF. The CDR3 bases are TGTGCCAGCAGCGCCCGACAGAGAACCGTCTACGAGCAGTACTTC. This rearrangement joins TRBV13 to TRBJ2-7; D perhaps matches TRBD1 (5 bases). The CDR3 runs 15 residues. V dropped 5 bases and J dropped 3 bases, with 17 bases sitting between them. Germline CDR1 reads PRHDT; CDR2 reads FYEKMQ (reference sequence).